This T cell receptor (beta chain) was identified in a study of cytomegalovirus exposure and HLA in healthy donors. Study-wide findings and caveats: Specificity of three CMV-associated chains for CMV antigens was verified in vitro.

Assay used: immunoSEQ multiplex PCR; TCRdb lists only in-frame clones, some missing. Here the sample spans 220,000 or so clones, over 80% being singletons. V lost 0 bases, J lost 14 bases, and 14 bases lay in between. The germline gives CDR1 SGHRS, CDR2 YFSETQ. The CDR3 has 13 amino acids. As to this clone: Antigen specificity is unknown.

This receptor was identified in a woman under 40 in good health and CMV-seropositive. The rearrangement joins TRBV5-1 to TRBJ1-4; D not certain. The sequencing sample was made of PBMCs. The CDR3 loop reads CASSLGQPSTLFF. CDR3 DNA: TGCGCCAGCAGCTTGGGGCAGCCCAGTACGCTGTTTTTT.